There are a few counts of the clone carrying this T cell receptor (beta chain). Germline CDR1 reads SGHTA; CDR2 reads FQGNSA. The V and J ends lost 4 bases and 3 bases respectively, with 16 bases between them. This CDR3 region has 15 residues. This sample was taken from a study of response to subunit inactivated influenza vaccine. TCRdb redid the calling of the RT-PCR reads with MiXCR, one entry per CDR3 protein. The table records hundreds of thousands of distinct CDR3 sequences, 10% to 15% of them present only once. Sequenced material: PBMCs from blood, taken on the day of vaccination. The genes are TRBV7-2 and TRBJ2-7, with D perhaps TRBD1 (6 bases). The source of this sequence is a man between 50 and 59 years old who received an inactivated influenza vaccine. The CDR3 here is CASSSWDNGNYEQYF. As DNA, the CDR3 is TGTGCCAGCAGCTCCTGGGACAATGGGAACTACGAGCAGTACTTC.